This T cell receptor (beta chain) was sequenced in a study of blood T cell repertoires in COVID-19. Overall study context: Collection of acute and convalescent COVID-19 samples took place in the United States, Italy and Spain. From T cells, B-cell-depleted T cells, or PBMCs came the material, which was cDNA or gDNA.

Trimming cost V 2 bases and J 4 bases; bases outside gene matches: 10. This CDR3 region has 16 residues. CDR1 and CDR2 (germline): SGHRS, YFSETQ. Profiled with immunoSEQ multiplex PCR; TCRdb holds only in-frame clones, not every one. The sample includes approximately 200,000 clones, 75% to 90% seen only once; the top ten take approximately 3.5%. Participants, 18 to 89 years old, spanned 24 US areas. Assignment of participants to cohorts was predicated upon participant-reported clinical history. The receptor's source is a woman aged 18-29 years in a cohort exposed to, infected with or recovered from COVID-19 (not recorded which). The sequencing sample was made of PBMCs or T cells enriched from blood (not recorded which). The rearrangement links TRBV5-1 to TRBJ1-1; 8 positions match TRBD1. The CDR3 protein is CASSFVSGGEGTEAFF. Written as DNA, the CDR3 is TGCGCCAGCAGCTTTGTTTCAGGGGGCGAGGGCACTGAAGCTTTCTTT. The entire variable domain, with the rest obtained from reference TRBV5-1 and TRBJ1-1, is as follows: KAGVTQTPRYLIKTRGQQVTLSCSPISGHRSVSWYQQTPGQGLQFLFEYFSETQRNKGNFPGRFSGRQFSNSRSEMNVSTLELGDSALYLCASSFVSGGEGTEAFFGQGTRLTVV.